Included here is one T cell receptor (beta chain) sequence, with context. This entry comes from a study of shared clonotypes between healthy human individuals. Study overall: Participating donors consisted of a couple of women and a few men aged 18 to 49.

Trimming removed 0 bases at V and 1 base at J, with 16 bases between. The germline V gene encodes CDR1 SGHRS and CDR2 YFSETQ. The length of the CDR3 is 17 residues. Recent vaccinations or acute infections were absent in the healthy HIV-negative adult donors. Clones were sequenced by immunoSEQ multiplex PCR, and TCRdb holds only the in-frame ones, with some missing. Here the sample spans around 330,000 clones, under 80% being singletons. This sequence joins TRBV5-1 and TRBJ1-1; TRBD1 might be the D (5 bases). Input material: memory CD4+ T cells sorted from blood. Subset reported: CD45RA-negative fraction. The sequence came from a man aged 30 to 39 in good health. The CDR3: CASSLGLGGRKNTEAFF. As DNA, the CDR3 is TGCGCCAGCAGCTTGGGATTGGGGGGACGGAAGAACACTGAAGCTTTCTTT.